The rows below give T cell receptor beta chains drawn from one sample of a study of cytomegalovirus exposure and HLA in healthy donors. Generated by immunoSEQ multiplex PCR, the TCRdb table keeps only in-frame clones and is missing some. Here the sample spans 120,000 to 150,000 clones, under 85% being singletons. The sample consisted of PBMCs. All receptors come from a woman in her thirties or forties in good health and CMV-seropositive. Both conserved end residues are part of each CDR3. A D gene is named only where the DNA matches it firmly. A row's size may be missing; if present it is once, few, many or a size class.

V: TRBV2; J: TRBJ2-3; size: few; D: TRBD2; CDR3: CASRWTSGGPTDTQYF; DNA: TGTGCCAGCAGGTGGACTAGCGGGGGCCCCACAGATACGCAGTATTTT
V: TRBV11-2; J: TRBJ2-7; size: -; D: TRBD1; CDR3: CASSLRPTGTYEQYF; DNA: TGTGCCAGCAGCTTACGTCCGACAGGGACCTACGAGCAGTACTTC
V: TRBV10-3; J: TRBJ2-1; size: -; D: TRBD2; CDR3: CAISFGAGDYNEQFF; DNA: TGTGCCATCTCCTTCGGAGCGGGGGACTACAATGAGCAGTTCTTC
V: TRBV2; J: TRBJ1-3; size: -; D: -; CDR3: CASTPAVRSGNTIYF; DNA: TGTGCCAGCACCCCGGCGGTCCGATCTGGAAACACCATATATTTT
V: TRBV11-2; J: TRBJ2-7; size: -; D: TRBD2; CDR3: CASSSLSGGPYEQYF; DNA: TGTGCCAGCAGCTCCCTTAGCGGGGGCCCCTACGAGCAGTACTTC
V: TRBV5-1; J: TRBJ2-3; size: -; D: TRBD2; CDR3: CASSPGTSGADTQYF; DNA: TGCGCCAGCAGCCCCGGGACTAGCGGGGCAGATACGCAGTATTTT
V: TRBV6-5; J: TRBJ1-1; size: few; D: TRBD1; CDR3: CASSLDRRGTEAFF; DNA: TGTGCCAGCAGTTTGGACAGGAGGGGAACTGAAGCTTTCTTT
V: TRBV6-1; J: TRBJ1-1; size: few; D: TRBD1; CDR3: CASSEGDRGRLNTEAFF; DNA: TGTGCCAGCAGTGAAGGGGACAGGGGGCGGTTGAACACTGAAGCTTTCTTT
V: TRBV5-1; J: TRBJ1-6; size: -; D: -; CDR3: CASSSRGGESPLHF; DNA: TGCGCCAGCTCCTCCCGGGGGGGTGAGTCACCCCTCCACTTT
V: TRBV7-9; J: TRBJ2-7; size: -; D: TRBD1; CDR3: CASSFPGQGGEQYF; DNA: TGTGCCAGCAGCTTCCCAGGACAGGGTGGCGAGCAGTACTTC
V: TRBV4-1; J: TRBJ2-2; size: few; D: -; CDR3: CASSQVLTTNTGELFF; DNA: TGCGCCAGCAGCCAAGTTTTGACTACGAACACCGGGGAGCTGTTTTTT
V: TRBV18; J: TRBJ1-1; size: -; D: -; CDR3: CASSGLENTEAFF; DNA: TGTGCCAGCTCGGGGCTGGAGAACACTGAAGCTTTCTTT
V: TRBV7-9; J: TRBJ1-2; size: -; D: -; CDR3: CSSSPLGGLSVSGYTF; DNA: TGTTCCAGCAGCCCCCTGGGGGGGTTAAGTGTGTCTGGCTACACCTTC
V: TRBV19; J: TRBJ1-1; size: -; D: TRBD1; CDR3: CASSPPGQAKIEAFF; DNA: TGTGCCAGTAGTCCGCCGGGACAGGCCAAGATTGAAGCTTTCTTT
V: TRBV30; J: TRBJ2-3; size: -; D: -; CDR3: CAWADFWIPDTQYF; DNA: TGTGCCTGGGCGGACTTTTGGATCCCAGATACGCAGTATTTT
V: TRBV2; J: TRBJ2-1; size: -; D: -; CDR3: CASSTTRLGNEQFF; DNA: TGTGCCAGCAGTACAACTAGGTTAGGCAATGAGCAGTTCTTC
V: TRBV5-4; J: TRBJ1-2; size: -; D: -; CDR3: CASRRDGGQGYTF; DNA: TGTGCCAGCAGGCGGGACGGTGGTCAAGGCTACACCTTC
V: TRBV5-4; J: TRBJ1-2; size: -; D: -; CDR3: CASSSLFGYTF; DNA: TGTGCCAGCAGCTCTCTTTTTGGCTACACCTTC
V: TRBV19; J: TRBJ1-6; size: -; D: TRBD1; CDR3: CASSPGTELSSPLHF; DNA: TGTGCCAGTAGCCCCGGGACAGAGCTAAGTTCACCCCTCCACTTT
V: TRBV4-2; J: TRBJ2-3; size: -; D: TRBD2; CDR3: CASSQGLAGTDTQYF; DNA: TGTGCCAGCAGCCAGGGACTAGCGGGTACAGATACGCAGTATTTT
V: TRBV7-2; J: TRBJ2-2; size: -; D: TRBD2; CDR3: CASSFAGGAGELFF; DNA: TGTGCCAGCAGCTTTGCCGGGGGGGCTGGGGAGCTGTTTTTT
V: TRBV11-2; J: TRBJ2-1; size: -; D: TRBD2; CDR3: CASSLRPSGGAMEQFF; DNA: TGTGCCAGCAGCTTGCGTCCTAGCGGGGGGGCCATGGAGCAGTTCTTC
V: TRBV10-3; J: TRBJ1-2; size: few; D: -; CDR3: CAISAGRGYGYTF; DNA: TGTGCCATCAGTGCGGGTAGGGGCTATGGCTACACCTTC
V: TRBV12-2; J: TRBJ2-1; size: few; D: -; CDR3: CASRFRAEQFF; DNA: TGTGCAAGTCGCTTCCGAGCTGAGCAGTTCTTC
V: TRBV10-3; J: TRBJ1-2; size: -; D: TRBD1; CDR3: CAIRGQGAYGYTF; DNA: TGTGCCATCAGGGGACAGGGGGCCTATGGCTACACCTTC
V: TRBV18; J: TRBJ2-2; size: -; D: TRBD2; CDR3: CASTLVAGITNTGELFF; DNA: TGTGCCAGCACCCTAGTAGCGGGGATCACGAACACCGGGGAGCTGTTTTTT
V: TRBV27; J: TRBJ1-1; size: few; D: -; CDR3: CASSLTEPMNTEAFF; DNA: TGTGCCAGCAGTTTAACAGAGCCCATGAACACTGAAGCTTTCTTT
V: TRBV4-1; J: TRBJ1-1; size: -; D: -; CDR3: CASSQENARTEAFF; DNA: TGCGCCAGCAGCCAAGAGAACGCGCGCACTGAAGCTTTCTTT
V: TRBV7-9; J: TRBJ1-1; size: -; D: -; CDR3: CASSLQGEAFF; DNA: TGTGCCAGCAGCTTACAGGGTGAGGCTTTCTTT
V: TRBV27; J: TRBJ2-4; size: -; D: -; CDR3: CASSPSAKNIQYF; DNA: TGTGCCAGCAGCCCCTCTGCCAAAAACATTCAGTACTTC
V: TRBV2; J: TRBJ1-3; size: -; D: -; CDR3: CASSLGAGNTIYF; DNA: TGTGCCAGCAGTTTGGGGGCGGGAAACACCATATATTTT
V: TRBV7-3; J: TRBJ2-1; size: -; D: TRBD1; CDR3: CASSLGQGDYNEQFF; DNA: TGTGCCAGCAGCTTAGGGCAGGGGGACTACAATGAGCAGTTCTTC
V: TRBV18; J: TRBJ2-7; size: -; D: TRBD2; CDR3: CASSLAGPSGGEQYF; DNA: TGTGCCAGCTCATTGGCCGGGCCCTCCGGGGGGGAGCAGTACTTC
V: TRBV28; J: TRBJ1-2; size: once; D: -; CDR3: CASSLQDSGGYTF; DNA: TGTGCCAGCAGTTTGCAGGACTCGGGGGGCTACACCTTC
V: TRBV6-1; J: TRBJ2-2; size: -; D: TRBD1; CDR3: CASKRTGTFGELFF; DNA: TGTGCCAGCAAGAGGACAGGGACCTTCGGGGAGCTGTTTTTT
V: TRBV2; J: TRBJ1-3; size: -; D: TRBD1; CDR3: CASSPGQGATGNTIYF; DNA: TGTGCCAGCAGTCCGGGACAGGGGGCAACTGGAAACACCATATATTTT
V: TRBV11-2; J: TRBJ2-5; size: -; D: TRBD2; CDR3: CASSNSGTSRAQAQYF; DNA: TGTGCCAGCAGCAACTCCGGGACTAGCAGGGCCCAGGCCCAGTACTTC
V: TRBV19; J: TRBJ1-4; size: -; D: TRBD1; CDR3: CASSQDTGGGREKLFF; DNA: TGTGCCAGTAGTCAAGATACAGGGGGCGGACGGGAAAAACTGTTTTTT
V: TRBV9; J: TRBJ2-1; size: -; D: -; CDR3: CASSPGYRGGYEQFF; DNA: TGTGCCAGCAGCCCAGGGTACAGGGGAGGATATGAGCAGTTCTTC
V: TRBV2; J: TRBJ1-1; size: -; D: -; CDR3: CASSEALQASEAFF; DNA: TGTGCCAGCAGTGAAGCGCTTCAAGCGAGTGAAGCTTTCTTT
V: TRBV15; J: TRBJ2-1; size: -; D: -; CDR3: CATSRDPGGYNEQFF; DNA: TGTGCCACCAGCAGAGACCCCGGGGGCTACAATGAGCAGTTCTTC
V: TRBV18; J: TRBJ2-6; size: -; D: -; CDR3: CASSPISSGANVLTF; DNA: TGTGCCAGCTCACCAATCAGCTCTGGGGCCAACGTCCTGACTTTC
V: TRBV19; J: TRBJ1-2; size: -; D: TRBD1; CDR3: CASSTRDRVRGYTF; DNA: TGTGCCAGTAGTACCCGGGACAGGGTGCGGGGCTACACCTTC
V: TRBV28; J: TRBJ1-2; size: -; D: TRBD1; CDR3: CASSSPTRQGSYGYTF; DNA: TGTGCCAGCAGTTCCCCTACCAGACAGGGTTCCTATGGCTACACCTTC
V: TRBV9; J: TRBJ2-7; size: -; D: -; CDR3: CASSPSTGHEQYF; DNA: TGTGCCAGCAGCCCATCGACAGGTCACGAGCAGTACTTC
V: TRBV4-2; J: TRBJ2-5; size: -; D: TRBD2; CDR3: CASSPSGLAGQETQYF; DNA: TGTGCCAGCAGCCCGTCGGGACTAGCGGGCCAAGAGACCCAGTACTTC
V: TRBV19; J: TRBJ2-5; size: -; D: TRBD2; CDR3: CASRLAGGETQYF; DNA: TGTGCCAGTAGACTAGCGGGGGGAGAGACCCAGTACTTC
V: TRBV5-1; J: TRBJ1-4; size: -; D: -; CDR3: CASSPIPTNEKLFF; DNA: TGCGCCAGCAGCCCTATTCCAACTAATGAAAAACTGTTTTTT
V: TRBV5-1; J: TRBJ2-1; size: once; D: TRBD1; CDR3: CASSLGDRRDEQFF; DNA: TGCGCCAGCAGCTTGGGGGACAGGCGGGATGAGCAGTTCTTC
V: TRBV7-2; J: TRBJ2-2; size: -; D: -; CDR3: CASSPGSAVGELFF; DNA: TGTGCCAGCAGCCCGGGTAGCGCTGTCGGGGAGCTGTTTTTT
V: TRBV6-1; J: TRBJ2-2; size: -; D: TRBD2; CDR3: CASSAAGGYGGELFF; DNA: TGTGCCAGCAGTGCGGCGGGGGGGTACGGCGGGGAGCTGTTTTTT
V: TRBV6-6; J: TRBJ2-5; size: -; D: -; CDR3: CASSYSQGAEETQYF; DNA: TGTGCCAGCAGTTACTCGCAAGGAGCAGAAGAGACCCAGTACTTC
V: TRBV11-2; J: TRBJ1-6; size: few; D: TRBD1; CDR3: CASSYRQGLGNSPLHF; DNA: TGTGCCAGCAGCTACAGACAGGGTCTGGGAAATTCACCCCTCCACTTT
V: TRBV27; J: TRBJ2-7; size: -; D: -; CDR3: CASSLSAVPRGSEQYF; DNA: TGTGCCAGCAGTTTATCGGCGGTACCTAGGGGGAGCGAGCAGTACTTC
V: TRBV5-1; J: TRBJ2-2; size: -; D: -; CDR3: CASSLDTGELFF; DNA: TGCGCCAGCAGCCTAGACACCGGGGAGCTGTTTTTT
V: TRBV9; J: TRBJ2-2; size: -; D: TRBD2; CDR3: CASSVELAGRTGELFF; DNA: TGTGCCAGCAGCGTAGAACTAGCGGGGAGAACCGGGGAGCTGTTTTTT
V: TRBV2; J: TRBJ2-1; size: once; D: -; CDR3: CASSPFGDEQFF; DNA: TGTGCCAGCAGCCCCTTTGGAGATGAGCAGTTCTTC
V: TRBV5-1; J: TRBJ2-2; size: -; D: TRBD2; CDR3: CASSFSGTSGGATATGELFF; DNA: TGCGCCAGCAGCTTTAGCGGGACTAGCGGGGGAGCCACAGCCACCGGGGAGCTGTTTTTT
V: TRBV6-5; J: TRBJ2-3; size: -; D: TRBD2; CDR3: CASSSGLAGFTDTQYF; DNA: TGTGCCAGCAGTTCTGGACTAGCGGGGTTCACAGATACGCAGTATTTT